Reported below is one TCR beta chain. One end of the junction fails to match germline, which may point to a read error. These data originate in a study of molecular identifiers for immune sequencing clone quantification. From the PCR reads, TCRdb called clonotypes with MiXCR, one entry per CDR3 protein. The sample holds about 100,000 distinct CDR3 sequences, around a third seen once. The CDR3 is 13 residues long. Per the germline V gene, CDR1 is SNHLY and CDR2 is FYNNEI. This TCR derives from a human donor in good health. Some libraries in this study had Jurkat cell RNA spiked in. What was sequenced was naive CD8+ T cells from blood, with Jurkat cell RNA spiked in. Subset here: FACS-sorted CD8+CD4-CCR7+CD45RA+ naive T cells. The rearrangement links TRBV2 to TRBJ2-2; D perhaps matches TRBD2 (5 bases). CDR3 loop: CASSEKGTGELIF. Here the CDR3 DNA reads TGTGCCAGCAGTGAAAAGGGAACCGGGGAGCTGATTTTT.